Reported below is one TCR beta chain. This sample is drawn from a study of OX40 agonist ivuxolimab in advanced cancers. Germline V gives CDR1 SGHAT, CDR2 FQNNGV. The CDR3 sequence is 14 residues long. With 5 bases removed from V and 6 bases from J, the gap between germline ends came to 17 bases. Sequencing used immunoSEQ multiplex PCR; TCRdb keeps in-frame clones, though not all of them. The sample lists 55,000 to 60,000 clones, 75% to 85% seen once, with 0.75% in the top ten. The sequence was collected from an adult with an advanced solid tumor such as melanoma, head and neck, liver or kidney cancer. The genes are TRBV11-2 and TRBJ2-7, with D possibly matching TRBD1 (6 bases). The sequenced sample was CD4+ or CD8+ T cells sorted from blood, obtained in a trial of the OX40 agonist ivuxolimab. Here the CDR3 reads CASSPQQGVSEQYF. CDR3 coding DNA: TGTGCCAGCAGCCCCCAACAGGGTGTCAGCGAGCAGTACTTC. Based on the CDR3 plus reference TRBV11-2 and TRBJ2-7, the full variable domain is EAGVAQSPRYKIIEKRQSVAFWCNPISGHATLYWYQQILGQGPKLLIQFQNNGVVDDSQLPKDRFSAERLKGVDSTLKIQPAKLEDSAVYLCASSPQQGVSEQYFGPGTRLTVT.